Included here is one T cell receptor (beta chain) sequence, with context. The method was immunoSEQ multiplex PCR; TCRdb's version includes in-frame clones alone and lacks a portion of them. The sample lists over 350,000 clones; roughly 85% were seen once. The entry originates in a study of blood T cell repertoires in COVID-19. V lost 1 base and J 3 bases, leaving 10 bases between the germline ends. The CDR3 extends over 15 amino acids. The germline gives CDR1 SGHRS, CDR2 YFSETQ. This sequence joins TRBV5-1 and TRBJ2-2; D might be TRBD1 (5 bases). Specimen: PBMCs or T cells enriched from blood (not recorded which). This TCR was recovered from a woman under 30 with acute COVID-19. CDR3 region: CASSLFEGDTGELFF. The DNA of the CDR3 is TGCGCCAGCAGCTTGTTCGAAGGGGACACCGGGGAGCTGTTTTTT.